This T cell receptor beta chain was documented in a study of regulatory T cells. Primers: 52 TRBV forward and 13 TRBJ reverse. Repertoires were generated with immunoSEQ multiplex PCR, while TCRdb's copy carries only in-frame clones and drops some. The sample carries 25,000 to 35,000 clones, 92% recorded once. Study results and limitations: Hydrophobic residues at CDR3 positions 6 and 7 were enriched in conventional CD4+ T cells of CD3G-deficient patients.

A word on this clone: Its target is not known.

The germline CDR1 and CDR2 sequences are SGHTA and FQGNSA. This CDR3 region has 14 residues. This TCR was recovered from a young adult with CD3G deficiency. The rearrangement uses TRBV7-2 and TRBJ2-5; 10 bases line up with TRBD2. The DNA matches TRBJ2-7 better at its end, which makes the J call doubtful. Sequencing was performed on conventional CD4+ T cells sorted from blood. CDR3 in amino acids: CASSLTSGTYEQYF. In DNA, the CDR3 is TGTGCCAGCAGCTTAACTAGCGGGACCTACGAGCAGTACTTC.